Each of the 21 T cell receptor beta chains below was sequenced from the same sample in a study of radiation and T cells in renal cell carcinoma. Using immunoSEQ multiplex PCR, the repertoire was profiled, and TCRdb retains in-frame clones only, with some absent. The data contain just over 150,000 clones, about 91% of them singletons. Time point: blood 2 weeks post-SBRT. Treatment noted: 15 Gy SBRT to primary tumor, nephrectomy 4 weeks later. The material sequenced was blood, taken from a patient whose treatment included radiotherapy and nephrectomy. The receptors shown here come from a woman in her forties or fifties with renal cell carcinoma.

The chain has TRBV2 and TRBJ2-7; tentatively, D is TRBD2 (5 bases). The germline gives CDR1 SNHLY, CDR2 FYNNEI. Trimming removed 2 bases from V and 1 base from J, with 15 bases in between. The CDR3 is made up of 16 amino acids. For the CDR3, the DNA is TGTGCCAGCAGTGAATTGCTAGGACTCGGGTCCTACGAGCAGTACTTC. This gives the protein CASSELLGLGSYEQYF.

The chain joins TRBV27 to TRBJ2-7; 7 bases align to TRBD1. From germline, CDR1 is MNHEY and CDR2 SMNVEV (reference sequence). With 5 bases clipped from V and 0 bases from J, the junction kept 22 bases outside the gene matches. The CDR3 contains 20 residues. The CDR3 loop is CASSISPPWTGGAFSYEQYF. CDR3 nucleotides: TGTGCCAGCAGTATTAGCCCCCCTTGGACAGGCGGCGCGTTCTCCTACGAGCAGTACTTC.

The chain joins TRBV2 to TRBJ1-1, with 8 bases identical to TRBD1. Germline V gene data show CDR1 as SNHLY and CDR2 as FYNNEI. V gave up 6 bases and J gave up 4 bases; unmatched junction bases: 4. The CDR3 has 13 residues. The DNA of the CDR3 is TGTGCCAGCAGCCCTGACAGGGGCACTGAAGCTTTCTTT. Amino acids: CASSPDRGTEAFF.

The chain carries TRBV5-1 and TRBJ1-1; tentatively, D is TRBD1 (5 bases). From germline, CDR1 is SGHRS and CDR2 YFSETQ. Trimming took 4 bases from V and 1 from J, leaving 11 bases between them. This CDR3 is built from 14 residues. CDR3 DNA sequence: TGCGCCAGCAGCGAGGGACCCCAGAACACTGAAGCTTTCTTT. It specifies CASSEGPQNTEAFF.

This rearrangement joins TRBV12-5 to TRBJ1-1; maybe TRBD1 (6 bases). The CDR3 extends over 15 amino acids. In germline, CDR1 is LGHNT, CDR2 FRNRAP. V gave up 3 bases and J gave up 3 bases, with 14 bases separating them. The CDR3, as DNA: TGTGCTAGTGGTTTCCCGATTGGACAGTACACTGAAGCTTTCTTT. This translates into CASGFPIGQYTEAFF.

In its sample, this clone was seen once. The chain carries TRBV9 and TRBJ1-2; TRBD1 matches at 7 bases. After removal of 3 bases from V and 0 bases from J, the junction contained 2 bases not matched to a gene. Germline CDR1 is SGDLS and CDR2 is YYNGEE. The length of the CDR3 is 14 residues. The CDR3 protein is CASSAQGTNYGYTF. CDR3 coding DNA: TGTGCCAGCAGCGCACAGGGGACTAACTATGGCTACACCTTC.

The chain employs TRBV19 and TRBJ1-1; D is perhaps TRBD1 (6 bases). The CDR3 extends over 14 amino acids. Germline-derived CDR1 and CDR2 are LNHDA and SQIVND (reference sequence). Trimming cost V 9 bases and J 4 bases, with 18 bases left between them. Here the CDR3 DNA reads TGTGCCAGCGGGGCACAGGGAAGGGCCACTGAAGCTTTCTTT. Its protein is CASGAQGRATEAFF.

The chain links TRBV5-4 to TRBJ2-7, with a possible D match to TRBD1 (5 bases). V lost 5 bases and J 2 bases, leaving 11 bases between the germline ends. CDR3 length: 13 residues. The germline V gene encodes CDR1 SGHNT and CDR2 YYREEE (reference sequence). The CDR3 DNA reads TGTGCCAGCAGTCAGGGCCAAACCTACGAGCAGTACTTC. Amino acid sequence: CASSQGQTYEQYF.

This chain connects TRBV18 to TRBJ2-1; possible D gene TRBD1, 5 bases. V was cut by 4 bases and J by 4 bases, with 26 bases left in between. The CDR3 contains 19 residues. Germline assignment: CDR1 KGHSH and CDR2 LQKENI. The CDR3 region is CASSQYAEGARQGYNEQFF. The CDR3 DNA is TGTGCCAGCTCACAATATGCTGAAGGGGCCAGGCAGGGTTACAATGAGCAGTTCTTC.

The chain carries TRBV9 and TRBJ2-2; D is unresolved. V was shortened by 0 bases and J by 4 bases, with 7 bases between the two germline ends. The germline gives CDR1 SGDLS, CDR2 YYNGEE. The CDR3 sequence is 14 residues long. The CDR3 DNA follows: TGTGCCAGCAGCGTAGAGAGTCGCACCGGGGAGCTGTTTTTT. Protein: CASSVESRTGELFF.

This clone was found once. This rearrangement joins TRBV13 to TRBJ2-7, with a tentative D call TRBD2 (5 bases). The CDR3 totals 16 residues. Trimming left V 0 bases short and J 2 bases short, with 14 bases between. Germline-derived CDR1 and CDR2 are PRHDT and FYEKMQ (reference sequence). CDR3 region: CASSLGGETETYEQYF. The CDR3 bases are TGTGCCAGCAGCTTAGGCGGGGAAACAGAAACCTACGAGCAGTACTTC.

V gene TRBV4-3 combines with J gene TRBJ2-1; tentatively, D is TRBD2 (6 bases). Looked up from germline, CDR1 is LGHNA and CDR2 is YSLEER. This CDR3 comprises 15 residues. Between the trimmed V and J ends, which lost 0 bases and 6 bases, there was a span of 12 bases. In DNA form, the CDR3 reads TGCGCCAGCAGCCAAGAGAGGCAGGGAGGCAATGAGCAGTTCTTC. Amino acids: CASSQERQGGNEQFF.

V is TRBV7-9 and J is TRBJ2-1; 9 bases are a match to TRBD1. The CDR3 runs 15 residues. With V trimmed by 6 bases and J by 5 bases, 8 bases remained unmatched. The germline V gene has CDR1 SEHNR and CDR2 FQNEAQ (reference sequence). CDR3 nucleotides: TGTGCCAGCAGAAATGCGGGACAGGGCCACAATGAGCAGTTCTTC. Protein product: CASRNAGQGHNEQFF. Looking up the rest from reference TRBV7-9 and TRBJ2-1 gives the full variable domain: DTGVSQNPRHKITKRGQNVTFRCDPISEHNRLYWYRQTLGQGPEFLTYFQNEAQLEKSRLLSDRFSAERPKGSFSTLEIQRTEQGDSAMYLCASRNAGQGHNEQFFGPGTRLTVL.

The rearrangement joins TRBV30 to TRBJ2-5; TRBD2 is a possible D gene (7 bases). This CDR3 is built from 13 residues. Deletions cut 7 bases from V and 5 bases from J, with 17 bases between. CDR1 GTSNPN and CDR2 SVGIG come from the germline V gene (reference sequence). The CDR3 DNA sequence: TGTGCCTCTACCCGGGGGGCATTGGAGACCCAGTACTTC. Translated, it gives CASTRGALETQYF.

The rearrangement uses TRBV4-1 and TRBJ2-7, with 9 positions matching TRBD1. After removal of 1 base from V and 4 bases from J, the junction contained 8 bases not matched to a gene. Germline V lookup: CDR1 MGHRA, CDR2 YSYEKL. The CDR3 has 16 residues. CDR3: CASSQAATGGPYEQYF. In DNA form, the CDR3 reads TGCGCCAGCAGCCAAGCGGCGACAGGGGGTCCTTACGAGCAGTACTTC.

The V and J genes are TRBV5-5 and TRBJ1-4; no clear D. This CDR3 is built from 14 residues. V was clipped by 5 bases and J by 3 bases, with 11 bases between them. Germline V gene lookup returns CDR1 SGHKS and CDR2 YYEKEE (reference sequence). The CDR3 protein is CASRRTGANEKLFF. The CDR3 DNA reads as TGTGCCAGCAGGCGGACTGGGGCTAATGAAAAACTGTTTTTT.

The chain joins TRBV19 to TRBJ2-2; tentative D call: TRBD2 (6 bases). CDR1 and CDR2 (germline): LNHDA, SQIVND (reference sequence). Trimming removed 5 bases from V and 1 base from J, with 14 bases in between. This CDR3 region has 16 residues. DNA for the CDR3: TGTGCCAGTAGTTCCACTAGCACAGGGAACACCGGGGAGCTGTTTTTT. It encodes CASSSTSTGNTGELFF.

This rearrangement joins TRBV2 to TRBJ2-2; the D gene is possibly TRBD1 (6 bases). V was pared by 4 bases and J by 1 base, with 10 bases between. In germline, CDR1 is SNHLY, CDR2 FYNNEI. The CDR3 sequence is 15 residues long. CDR3 amino acids: CASSVQGLNTGELFF. The CDR3 DNA reads TGTGCCAGCAGTGTACAGGGCTTGAACACCGGGGAGCTGTTTTTT.

This rearrangement joins TRBV7-2 to TRBJ2-3; 9 nucleotides align to TRBD1. J lost 4 bases, V lost 0 bases, and 11 bases had no gene match. The CDR3 consists of 18 residues. Germline CDR1 SGHTA, CDR2 FQGNSA. Here the CDR3 DNA reads TGTGCCAGCAGCTTAGCTGCAGTGGGGGGACAGGGACCAGATACGCAGTATTTT. Amino acid sequence: CASSLAAVGGQGPDTQYF.

The V gene is TRBV4-1, the J gene TRBJ2-7; D might be TRBD1 or TRBD2, each matching 6 bases. The CDR3 totals 19 residues. Trimming cost V 0 bases and J 0 bases, with 21 bases left between them. Germline V gene sequence: CDR1 MGHRA, CDR2 YSYEKL. The CDR3: CASSQEIRVRGRSSYEQYF. CDR3 nucleotides: TGCGCCAGCAGCCAAGAAATAAGGGTCCGGGGGCGAAGCTCCTACGAGCAGTACTTC.

The rearrangement uses TRBV6-5 and TRBJ1-1; a weak D match, TRBD1 (6 bases). Germline V gives CDR1 MNHEY, CDR2 SVGAGI. V was trimmed by 8 bases and J by 4 bases, leaving 17 bases between them. The CDR3 length is 14 residues. DNA for the CDR3: TGTGCCAGCCAACCGCCAACAGGGACCACTGAAGCTTTCTTT. Translated, it gives CASQPPTGTTEAFF.